These 23 T cell receptor beta chains came from one sample sequenced in a study of read filtering for tumor transcriptome and immune sequencing. This library used roughly 430 ng RNA and molecular barcoded adaptors spanning alpha/delta and beta/gamma chains. TCRdb processed the reads anew with MiXCR; each CDR3 protein has one entry. This repertoire shows under 40,000 distinct CDR3 sequences, 14% found once; its top ten account for around 19%. The sample comprised a population of CD138-negative cells sorted from bone marrow. These receptors were collected from a donor at least 40 years old with multiple myeloma.

This clonotype was seen repeatedly, ten times or more. The V gene is TRBV2, the J gene TRBJ2-1; TRBD2 matches 7 bases. From germline, CDR1 is SNHLY and CDR2 FYNNEI. V dropped 7 bases and J dropped 0; count of bases not matched to a gene: 3. The CDR3 has 14 amino acids. The CDR3 protein is CASKTGGSYNEQFF. The CDR3 nucleotides read TGTGCCAGCAAAACGGGGGGCTCCTACAATGAGCAGTTCTTC.

This clonotype was counted at least ten times. The rearrangement links TRBV4-1 to TRBJ1-5; no clear D gene. The CDR3 has 13 residues. CDR1 MGHRA and CDR2 YSYEKL come from the germline V gene. V lost 2 bases and J lost 4, with 6 bases in between. The DNA of the CDR3 is TGCGCCAGCAGCCAACGGAATAATCAGCCCCAGCATTTT. This encodes CASSQRNNQPQHF.

Ten or more counts support this clonotype. This chain joins TRBV2 and TRBJ2-2; a weak D match, TRBD2 (5 bases). The ends were cut back, 2 bases at V and 7 bases at J, with 11 bases in the middle. Germline V gene data show CDR1 as SNHLY and CDR2 as FYNNEI. The CDR3 loop spans 14 amino acids. This chain's CDR3 is CASSESLAGGELFF. The DNA of the CDR3 is TGTGCCAGCAGTGAAAGCCTAGCTGGCGGGGAGCTGTTTTTT.

The table lists this clonotype with many counts. The genes are TRBV3-1 and TRBJ1-5; D is undetermined. The V gene lost 4 bases and the J gene lost 6 bases, with 16 bases spanning the gap. Germline-derived CDR1 and CDR2 are LGHDT and YNNKEL (reference sequence). The CDR3 runs to 15 residues. The CDR3 reads CASSPLGGSGQPQHF. CDR3 coding DNA: TGTGCCAGCAGCCCCTTGGGAGGCAGCGGTCAGCCCCAGCATTTT. Filled out from reference TRBV3-1 and TRBJ1-5, the complete variable domain reads DTAVSQTPKYLVTQMGNDKSIKCEQNLGHDTMYWYKQDSKKFLKIMFSYNNKELIINETVPNRFSPKSPDKAHLNLHINSLELGDSAVYFCASSPLGGSGQPQHFGDGTRLSIL.

As for this clonotype: A much larger clone differs by one base, so this may be a read error. The CDR3 DNA is TGTGCCAGCAGTGCAGTTCAGGGAGTGGAAGCTTTCTTT. It yields the protein CASSAVQGVEAFF. This chain uses TRBV6-2 or TRBV6-3 with TRBJ1-1; maybe TRBD1 (5 bases). The CDR3 length is 13 residues. CDR1 and CDR2 (germline): MNHEY, SVGEGT. V lost 5 bases to trimming and J lost 8 bases, with 15 bases between them.

There are many counts of this clonotype. A read error is possible here, since a much larger clone lies one base away. The gene calls are TRBV5-4 and TRBJ2-1; TRBD2 is a possible D gene (5 bases). V gave up 4 bases and J gave up 0 bases, with 11 bases separating them. The germline V gene encodes CDR1 SGHNT and CDR2 YYREEE (reference sequence). CDR3 size: 15 residues. For the CDR3, the DNA is TGTGCCAGCAGCCCTAGCCGGGGCTCCTACAATGAGCAGTTCTTC. This codes for CASSPSRGSYNEQFF.

The table lists this clonotype with many counts. CDR3 DNA sequence: TGTGCCAGCAGCCGACTGGGGACCTACAATGAGCAGTTCTTC. Amino acids: CASSRLGTYNEQFF. The chain is built from TRBV28 and TRBJ2-1, with D uncertain. Germline CDR1 and CDR2: MDHEN and SYDVKM. Trimming cost V 6 bases and J 2 bases, with 11 bases left between them. The CDR3 has 14 residues.

As for this clonotype: This likely traces to a read error, being one base from a far larger clone. No conserved phenylalanine or tryptophan ends this CDR3, so it is likely a read error. The chain combines TRBV7-8 with TRBJ2-7, with D possibly matching TRBD1 (5 bases). Germline values: CDR1 SGHVS, CDR2 FQNEAQ. This CDR3 region has 15 residues. Deletions cut 3 bases from V and 5 bases from J, with 17 bases between. CDR3 nucleotide sequence: TGTGCCAGCAGCTTGGGGCAGGGCCGGAGAGACGAGCAGTACTGC. This codes for CASSLGQGRRDEQYC.

This clonotype was picked up many times. This sequence joins TRBV27 and TRBJ2-6; 7 nucleotides line up with TRBD1. The CDR3 totals 18 residues. Trimming cost V 5 bases and J 1 base; bases outside gene matches: 11. The V gene's germline CDR1 is MNHEY and CDR2 SMNVEV (reference sequence). The CDR3 bases are TGTGCCAGCAGTCGAACCGGGACAGTTGATTCTGGGGCCAACGTCCTGACTTTC. This codes for CASSRTGTVDSGANVLTF.

This clonotype was found many times. The chain recombines TRBV9 with TRBJ2-3; D might be TRBD1 (5 bases). Trimming stripped 4 bases from V and 1 base from J, with 19 bases between. The CDR3 covers 17 residues. CDR1 and CDR2 from the germline V gene are SGDLS and YYNGEE. CDR3 DNA: TGTGCCAGCAGCCAGATACAGGAATCTTTCGGCACAGATACGCAGTATTTT. Translated, it gives CASSQIQESFGTDTQYF.

This clonotype was counted many times. V usage is TRBV28 and J usage is TRBJ1-2; D unresolved. V was clipped by 4 bases and J by 8 bases, with 17 bases between them. The CDR3 contains 14 residues. Germline V lookup: CDR1 MDHEN, CDR2 SYDVKM. The CDR3 nucleotides read TGTGCCAGCAGTTCGGCTCAGAATACGAGGGGCTACACCTTC. It codes for CASSSAQNTRGYTF.

Many counts were recorded for this clonotype. V and J are TRBV2 and TRBJ2-3; TRBD1 agrees at 11 bases. CDR3 length: 17 amino acids. The germline V gene encodes CDR1 SNHLY and CDR2 FYNNEI. V shed 6 bases, J shed 6 bases, and the junction held 14 bases outside the gene matches. The CDR3 sequence: CASSGRRTGGAGDTQYF. In nucleotides, the CDR3 is TGTGCCAGCAGCGGAAGAAGGACAGGGGGCGCCGGGGATACGCAGTATTTT.

On this clonotype itself: This is likely an artifact of a read error, given a far larger clone one base away. CDR3 nucleotides: TGCGCCAGCAGCCCCCCCGATGAGCAGTACTTC. Amino acid sequence: CASSPPDEQYF. This chain links TRBV5-1 with TRBJ2-7; D not certain. Germline CDR1 SGHRS, CDR2 YFSETQ. The CDR3 has 11 residues. Trimming pared 4 bases from V and 7 bases from J, leaving 9 bases between.

This clonotype was recorded at least ten times. The chain employs TRBV6-2 or TRBV6-3 and TRBJ1-5, with unresolved D. The CDR3 has 12 amino acids. The V gene lost 0 bases and the J gene lost 11 bases, with 8 bases spanning the gap. CDR1 and CDR2 from the germline V gene are MNHEY and SVGEGT. CDR3 protein: CASSYSGMAQHF. Here the CDR3 DNA reads TGTGCCAGCAGTTACTCTGGGATGGCCCAGCATTTT.

This clonotype was recorded many times. The chain carries TRBV20-1 and TRBJ2-1; TRBD2 matches 15 bases. The CDR3 length is 17 residues. Germline trimming cut 5 bases from V and 5 bases from J; bases unmatched to any gene: 10. Per the germline V gene, CDR1 is DFQATT and CDR2 is SNEGSKA (reference sequence). As DNA, the CDR3 is TGCAGTGCTTCACGAGGACTAGCGGGGGGGTTACACAATGAGCAGTTCTTC. Amino acids: CSASRGLAGGLHNEQFF.

This clonotype occurred many times. The V call is TRBV7-9, the J call TRBJ2-1; TRBD2 matches at 9 bases. The V gene's germline CDR1 is SEHNR and CDR2 FQNEAQ (reference sequence). This CDR3 has 16 amino acids. V was pared by 6 bases and J by 0 bases, with 6 bases of the junction left unmatched. The CDR3 bases are TGTGCCAGCAGACCGGCGGGGGGGCCCTCCTACAATGAGCAGTTCTTC. Amino acids: CASRPAGGPSYNEQFF.

This clonotype was picked up many times. The gene calls are TRBV30 and TRBJ1-5; D uncertain. This CDR3 spans 13 amino acids. V was pared by 3 bases and J by 1 base, with 7 bases between. Germline-derived CDR1 and CDR2 are GTSNPN and SVGIG (reference sequence). Here the CDR3 DNA reads TGTGCCTGGAGCCGGAACAGCAATCAGCCCCAGCATTTT. It codes for CAWSRNSNQPQHF.

Remarks on this clonotype: This likely came from a read error, as a far larger clone is one base away. Since the CDR3 does not end with the conserved phenylalanine or tryptophan, this likely comes from a read error. This chain uses TRBV10-2 with TRBJ1-1; 7 bases match TRBD1. The CDR3 length is 14 residues. Germline CDR1 reads WSHSY; CDR2 reads SAAADI. CDR3 nucleotide sequence: TGTGCCATCAGTGGAGGACAGGTGAACACTGAAGCTTTCCTT. Translating it yields CAISGGQVNTEAFL.

This clonotype has ten or more counts. This chain uses TRBV15 with TRBJ1-5; D is possibly TRBD1 (5 bases). The V end lost 0 bases, the J end lost 3 bases, and 12 bases lay between the germline ends. The CDR3 is made up of 16 amino acids. CDR1 LNHNV and CDR2 YYDKDF come from the germline V gene (reference sequence). CDR3 in DNA: TGTGCCACCAGCAGAGAGGCAGGGATGGACAATCAGCCCCAGCATTTT. This codes for CATSREAGMDNQPQHF. The full variable domain, in which reference TRBV15 and TRBJ1-5 provide the parts outside the CDR3, is DAMVIQNPRYQVTQFGKPVTLSCSQTLNHNVMYWYQQKSSQAPKLLFHYYDKDFNNEADTPDNFQSRRPNTSFCFLDIRSPGLGDTAMYLCATSREAGMDNQPQHFGDGTRLSIL.

The table lists this clonotype with many counts. The CDR3 nucleotides read TGTGCCAGCAGTTACTTACTCCCAGGCCTCGCCGAGCAGTACTTC. This sequence encodes CASSYLLPGLAEQYF. This sequence joins TRBV6-2 or TRBV6-3 and TRBJ2-7, with D hard to call. V was trimmed by 1 base and J by 6 bases, leaving 16 bases between them. The germline CDR1 and CDR2 sequences are MNHEY and SVGEGT. CDR3 length: 15 residues.

In this sample, this clonotype turned up many times. The genes are TRBV6-1 and TRBJ1-6, with 7 bases that match TRBD1. The CDR3 covers 16 residues. Germline loops: CDR1 MNHNS, CDR2 SASEGT. V shed 4 bases and J 10 bases; nucleotides not matched to a gene: 13. The CDR3 loop reads CASSGKTGTERSPLHF. CDR3 nucleotide sequence: TGTGCCAGCAGTGGAAAGACCGGGACAGAACGATCACCCCTCCACTTT.

This clonotype was seen ten or more times. The J gene is TRBJ2-1, the V gene TRBV15; D is possibly TRBD1 or TRBD2 (5 bases each). V was pared by 0 bases and J by 14 bases, with 14 bases between. Germline loops: CDR1 LNHNV, CDR2 YYDKDF (reference sequence). The CDR3 loop spans 13 amino acids. The CDR3 region has the DNA TGTGCCACCAGCAGAGATCTTCGGCAGGGAGAGTTCTTC. This sequence encodes CATSRDLRQGEFF.

In this sample, this clonotype turned up many times. The chain uses TRBV19 and TRBJ2-4; D possibly corresponds to TRBD2 (5 bases). With 6 bases removed from V and 6 bases from J, the gap between germline ends came to 18 bases. CDR1 LNHDA and CDR2 SQIVND come from the germline V gene (reference sequence). The CDR3 length is 15 residues. CDR3 DNA sequence: TGTGCCAGTAGGAGGGATTCGGATCGGAGAAACATTCAGTACTTC. It translates to CASRRDSDRRNIQYF.